These T cell receptor beta chains were read from a single sample in a study of T cell changes during pregnancy in multiple sclerosis. Profiled with immunoSEQ multiplex PCR; TCRdb holds only in-frame clones, not every one. The sample has under 20,000 clones, approximately 84% seen once. Sequenced here: CD8+ T cells from peripheral blood mononuclear cells, sampled in the second trimester of pregnancy. All receptors derive from a female donor in good health, enrolled as a control in a pregnancy study. Each CDR3 is given with its conserved first and last residue. A D gene is named only where the DNA matches it firmly. A row's size may be missing; if present it is once, few, many or a size class.

TRBJ1-3	TRBV7-9	-	-	CASSFTGFSGNTIYF	TGTGCCAGCAGCTTTACAGGCTTCTCTGGAAACACCATATATTTT
TRBJ2-3	TRBV13	few	-	CASSLKSGARDTQYF	TGTGCCAGCAGCTTAAAGTCTGGGGCGCGAGATACGCAGTATTTT
TRBJ1-1	TRBV4-3	-	-	CASSQERGTEAFF	TGCGCCAGCAGCCAAGAAAGAGGCACTGAAGCTTTCTTT
TRBJ1-4	TRBV2	-	-	CASSDQGRSGEKLFF	TGTGCCAGCAGTGATCAGGGAAGATCGGGTGAAAAACTGTTTTTT
TRBJ2-1	TRBV21-1	once	-	CASRSPQTGLASYNEQFF	TGTGCCAGCCGTTCTCCACAAACAGGGCTCGCCTCCTACAATGAGCAGTTCTTC
TRBJ2-1	TRBV29-1	-	TRBD1	CSVPGTGGSIREQFF	TGCAGCGTGCCCGGGACAGGGGGCTCGATCCGTGAGCAGTTCTTC
TRBJ2-3	TRBV28	-	TRBD1	CASSPTGSLADTQYF	TGTGCCAGCAGTCCGACAGGGTCGTTGGCAGATACGCAGTATTTT
TRBJ2-7	TRBV27	-	TRBD1	CASISGTGSEQYF	TGTGCCAGCATCTCCGGGACAGGGAGCGAGCAGTACTTC
TRBJ1-5	TRBV4-3	-	TRBD1	CASSQDKGASNQPQHF	TGCGCCAGCAGCCAAGATAAGGGGGCAAGCAATCAGCCCCAGCATTTT
TRBJ2-1	TRBV4-2	once	TRBD2	CASRGLDVGNEQFF	TGTGCCAGCAGGGGACTAGATGTCGGGAATGAGCAGTTCTTC
TRBJ2-1	TRBV5-4	-	TRBD2	CASSQLAGGFNNEQFF	TGTGCCAGCAGCCAACTAGCGGGGGGTTTCAACAATGAGCAGTTCTTC
TRBJ1-1	TRBV5-1	few	-	CASSLEGREKAFF	TGCGCCAGCAGCTTGGAAGGCCGGGAGAAAGCTTTCTTT
TRBJ2-5	TRBV7-2	-	TRBD2	CASSFGLAQETQYF	TGTGCCAGCAGCTTTGGACTAGCTCAAGAGACCCAGTACTTC
TRBJ2-2	TRBV7-8	-	-	CASSYKFTGELFF	TGTGCCAGCAGCTACAAGTTTACCGGGGAGCTGTTTTTT
TRBJ1-2	TRBV5-4	once	-	CASSLASAGLYYGYTF	TGTGCCAGCAGCTTGGCTTCGGCAGGACTCTACTATGGCTACACCTTC
TRBJ2-1	TRBV4-3	-	-	CASSQDWASSEQFF	TGCGCCAGCAGCCAAGATTGGGCCAGCAGTGAGCAGTTCTTC
TRBJ2-1	TRBV15	-	-	CATSRFRAGVGRGNEQFF	TGTGCCACCAGCAGATTTCGCGCAGGGGTTGGCAGGGGTAATGAGCAGTTCTTC
TRBJ2-7	TRBV7-6	-	TRBD1	CASSLGTGTYEQYF	TGTGCCAGCAGCTTAGGGACAGGGACCTACGAGCAGTACTTC
TRBJ2-6	TRBV29-1	-	-	CSVEGVQGANVLTF	TGCAGCGTTGAAGGAGTACAGGGGGCCAACGTCCTGACTTTC
TRBJ1-2	TRBV6-1	medium-sized	-	CASSGSERGYTF	TGTGCCAGCAGTGGCAGCGAGCGGGGCTACACCTTC
TRBJ2-7	TRBV4-3	few	TRBD2	CASSQDRVAGGQPLPYEQYF	TGCGCCAGCAGCCAAGATAGAGTAGCGGGGGGGCAACCCCTCCCCTACGAGCAGTACTTC
TRBJ1-1	TRBV7-9	-	-	CASSQNPRALNTEAFF	TGTGCCAGCAGCCAGAACCCCAGGGCGTTGAACACTGAAGCTTTCTTT
TRBJ2-3	TRBV27	-	TRBD2	CASSPWEGGADTQYF	TGTGCCAGCAGCCCCTGGGAGGGTGGCGCAGATACGCAGTATTTT
TRBJ1-2	TRBV7-8	-	-	CASSLEVTAPYGYTF	TGTGCCAGCAGCTTAGAGGTGACAGCTCCCTATGGCTACACCTTC
TRBJ2-7	TRBV4-1	-	-	CASSPLASGVYEQYF	TGCGCCAGCAGCCCCCTCGCTTCGGGTGTCTACGAGCAGTACTTC
TRBJ1-1	TRBV15	-	-	CATSPEIGNTEAFF	TGTGCCACCAGCCCCGAGATCGGGAACACTGAAGCTTTCTTT
TRBJ2-3	TRBV5-1	-	TRBD1	CASSSSRDRSYTDTQYF	TGCGCCAGCAGCTCCAGCAGGGACAGATCTTACACAGATACGCAGTATTTT
TRBJ1-1	TRBV19	-	-	CASRTVMNTEAFF	TGTGCCAGTCGGACAGTTATGAACACTGAAGCTTTCTTT
TRBJ2-7	TRBV4-1	-	-	CASSQGPVSYEQYF	TGCGCCAGCAGCCAAGGTCCAGTCTCCTACGAGCAGTACTTC
TRBJ1-5	TRBV4-3	-	TRBD1	CASSADRTGFNQPQHF	TGCGCCAGCAGCGCCGATCGGACAGGCTTCAATCAGCCCCAGCATTTT
TRBJ2-7	TRBV7-2	few	TRBD1	CASSSTGFGYEQYF	TGTGCCAGCAGCTCGACAGGGTTTGGCTACGAGCAGTACTTC
TRBJ1-3	TRBV9	-	-	CASSLDPRGNTIYF	TGTGCCAGCAGCCTCGACCCGAGGGGAAACACCATATATTTT
TRBJ2-2	TRBV12-5	-	TRBD1	CASGPSRTGDTGELFF	TGTGCTAGTGGTCCATCACGGACAGGGGACACCGGGGAGCTGTTTTTT
TRBJ2-1	TRBV10-3	-	TRBD2	CAISESSGGAIDEQFF	TGTGCCATCAGTGAGTCTAGCGGGGGGGCCATTGATGAGCAGTTCTTC